Given below is one T cell receptor beta chain in context. The data are from a study of control samples from healthy donors and cancer patients. The V and J ends lost 0 bases and 2 bases respectively, with 10 bases between them. Per germline, CDR1 LGHDT and CDR2 YNNKEL (reference sequence). This CDR3 spans 15 amino acids. The protocol was immunoSEQ multiplex PCR, while the TCRdb copy is restricted to in-frame clones and leaves out a portion. The sample contains under 150,000 clones, about 91% of which appear only once. What was sequenced was blood. This sequence was found in a man between 35 and 55 years old in good health. The rearrangement uses TRBV3-1 (or the pseudogene TRBV3-2) and TRBJ2-5, with no clear D. The CDR3 region is CASSQDPNSQETQYF. The CDR3 DNA reads as TGTGCCAGCAGCCAAGATCCTAACAGTCAAGAGACCCAGTACTTC.